Below, one T cell receptor (beta chain) is given with its context. Using immunoSEQ multiplex PCR, the repertoire was profiled, and TCRdb retains in-frame clones only, with some absent. The table has approximately 33,000 clones, 69% seen once. This sample was taken from a study of cytotoxic CD8 clonotypes in ibrutinib-treated CLL. Material: PBMCs, obtained before ibrutinib treatment. The origin of this receptor is a human donor with chronic lymphocytic leukemia.

This chain's CDR3 is CASGQNTEAFF. Here the CDR3 DNA reads TGTGCCTCCGGGCAGAACACTGAAGCTTTCTTT. The chain joins TRBV27 to TRBJ1-1, with D hard to call. In germline, CDR1 is MNHEY, CDR2 SMNVEV (reference sequence). Trimming left V 11 bases short and J 1 base short, with 8 bases between. The CDR3 length is 11 residues.